A single sample is the source of the 27 T cell receptor beta chains below, sequenced in a study of shared clonotypes between healthy human individuals. TCRdb's copy holds only in-frame clones and misses some; the assay was immunoSEQ multiplex PCR. The sample has some 470,000 clones; over 60% are singletons. The sequencing input was PBMCs. The receptors were gathered from a woman aged 40 to 55 in good health. Some clones in this sample may be carry-over from other donors' samples.

This clone was recorded a few times. The gene calls are TRBV7-3 and TRBJ2-5; TRBD1 matches 8 bases. Germline V gives CDR1 SGHTA, CDR2 FQGTGA. Losses at the gene ends were 6 bases for V and 5 bases for J; bases not matched to a gene: 8. There are 14 residues in the CDR3. The CDR3 loop is CASSPGTGRETQYF. DNA for the CDR3: TGTGCCAGCAGTCCCGGGACAGGCCGGGAGACCCAGTACTTC.

This clone was picked up many times. The chain joins TRBV7-9 to TRBJ1-3; a possible D gene is TRBD1 (5 bases). The germline CDR1 and CDR2 sequences are SEHNR and FQNEAQ (reference sequence). The CDR3 runs to 16 residues. The V end lost 1 base, the J end lost 8 bases, and 18 bases lay between the germline ends. In nucleotides, the CDR3 is TGTGCCAGCAGCTTAGTGTTCAGGGTGGAAGACGACACCATATATTTT. Translation: CASSLVFRVEDDTIYF. Combining the CDR3 with reference TRBV7-9 and TRBJ1-3 gives the whole variable domain DTGVSQNPRHKITKRGQNVTFRCDPISEHNRLYWYRQTLGQGPEFLTYFQNEAQLEKSRLLSDRFSAERPKGSFSTLEIQRTEQGDSAMYLCASSLVFRVEDDTIYFGEGSWLTVV.

A few counts support this clone. V is TRBV2 and J is TRBJ1-1, with D tentatively TRBD1 (5 bases). Germline CDR1 and CDR2: SNHLY and FYNNEI. Trimming cost V 7 bases and J 9 bases, with 21 bases left between them. This CDR3 has 14 residues. CDR3 region: CASKTLTASRQAFF. CDR3 nucleotides: TGTGCCAGCAAAACCCTGACAGCATCCCGACAAGCTTTCTTT.

The chain is built from TRBV7-3 and TRBJ2-1; tentative D call: TRBD1 (6 bases). CDR3 size: 13 residues. The V end lost 1 base, the J end lost 10 bases, and 11 bases lay between the germline ends. CDR1 is SGHTA, CDR2 FQGTGA, per germline. The CDR3 sequence: CASSLIRGWEQFF. CDR3 coding DNA: TGTGCCAGCAGCTTAATCAGGGGTTGGGAGCAGTTCTTC.

This clone was seen only a few times. The genes are TRBV28 and TRBJ1-4, with D hard to call. The V gene lost 6 bases and the J gene lost 8 bases, with 31 bases spanning the gap. This CDR3 has 19 residues. Per germline, CDR1 MDHEN and CDR2 SYDVKM. This CDR3 reads CASRLTPPGRSLMEEKLFF. CDR3 DNA sequence: TGTGCCAGCAGACTAACCCCCCCGGGCCGAAGCCTGATGGAGGAAAAACTGTTTTTT.

The DNA for the CDR3 is TGTGCCAGTAGTATCCAACTAGCGGGAGGGCCGTGGGCTCGGGCAGATACGCAGTATTTT. This gives the protein CASSIQLAGGPWARADTQYF. The rearrangement joins TRBV19 to TRBJ2-3, with TRBD2 identical over 13 bases. CDR3 length: 20 amino acids. The J segment lost 4 bases and the V segment lost 3 bases, leaving 16 bases of the junction unmatched. In germline, CDR1 is LNHDA, CDR2 SQIVND (reference sequence).

This chain joins TRBV5-6 and TRBJ1-2; D unclear. With 4 bases removed from V and 4 bases from J, the gap between germline ends came to 14 bases. From germline, CDR1 is SGHDT and CDR2 YYEEEE. CDR3 size: 14 residues. CDR3 residues: CASSPTRASYGYTF. CDR3 coding DNA: TGTGCCAGCAGCCCCACGAGGGCATCCTATGGCTACACCTTC.

This clone was counted a single time. The J gene is TRBJ1-4, the V gene TRBV6-5; 8 bases are a match to TRBD1. CDR1 and CDR2 from the germline V gene are MNHEY and SVGAGI. V trimming: 5 bases; J trimming: 5 bases; junction bases outside the gene matches: 4. The CDR3 consists of 14 residues. The CDR3 nucleotides read TGTGCCAGCAGTCGACAGGGGTGGAATGAAAAACTGTTTTTT. Encoded protein: CASSRQGWNEKLFF.

This rearrangement joins TRBV9 to TRBJ1-3; TRBD1 might be the D (5 bases). This CDR3 is 14 amino acids long. CDR1 and CDR2 (germline): SGDLS, YYNGEE. V dropped 6 bases and J dropped 4 bases, with 14 bases sitting between them. CDR3 amino acids: CASMEGLGGNTIYF. The CDR3 region has the DNA TGTGCCAGCATGGAGGGGCTAGGCGGAAACACCATATATTTT.

The table lists this clone with a few counts. Other nucleotide sequences from this sample produce the same CDR3. The CDR3 DNA follows: TGTGCCACCAGCAGAGATCATAATGAGCAGTTCTTC. This codes for CATSRDHNEQFF. The chain carries TRBV15 and TRBJ2-1; D is unclear. Germline V gives CDR1 LNHNV, CDR2 YYDKDF (reference sequence). This CDR3 is built from 12 residues. Trimming removed 0 bases from V and 7 bases from J, with 4 bases in between.

About this clone itself: With a far larger clone one base away, a read error is the likely cause. The J gene is TRBJ1-4, the V gene TRBV5-1; 10 bases align to TRBD1. Germline lookup yields CDR1 SGHRS and CDR2 YFSETQ. The junction had 9 bases not matched to a gene; V was cut back by 7 bases and J by 6 bases. The CDR3 has 15 residues. CDR3 in amino acids: CASGSDRGRDEKLFF. The CDR3, as DNA: TGCGCCAGCGGCAGTGACAGGGGGCGGGATGAAAAACTGTTTTTT.

This chain uses TRBV12-5 with TRBJ2-1; TRBD2 matches 10 bases. Germline lookup yields CDR1 LGHNT and CDR2 FRNRAP. The CDR3 spans 14 residues. V shed 4 bases, J shed 7 bases, and the junction held 4 bases outside the gene matches. The DNA for the CDR3 is TGTGCTAGTGGTTCTAGCGGGAGAGGGAATGAGCAGTTCTTC. This sequence encodes CASGSSGRGNEQFF. The variable domain in full, with the rest retrieved from reference TRBV12-5 and TRBJ2-1, is DARVTQTPRHKVTEMGQEVTMRCQPILGHNTVFWYRQTMMQGLELLAYFRNRAPLDDSGMPKDRFSAEMPDATLATLKIQPSEPRDSAVYFCASGSSGRGNEQFFGPGTRLTVL.

This clone was counted once. This chain links TRBV6-1 with TRBJ1-5; 7 bases are a match to TRBD1. Losses at the gene ends were 0 bases for V and 0 bases for J; bases not matched to a gene: 2. This CDR3 has 16 residues. Germline loops: CDR1 MNHNS, CDR2 SASEGT. The CDR3 here is CASSEAYRGSNQPQHF. The CDR3 DNA reads as TGTGCCAGCAGTGAAGCGTACAGGGGTAGCAATCAGCCCCAGCATTTT.

This chain connects TRBV7-9 to TRBJ1-2; D perhaps matches TRBD1 (5 bases). V lost 3 bases and J 4 bases, leaving 15 bases between the germline ends. In germline, CDR1 is SEHNR, CDR2 FQNEAQ (reference sequence). There are 15 residues in the CDR3. The CDR3 sequence: CASSLGDANLYGYTF. The CDR3 region has the DNA TGTGCCAGCAGCTTGGGGGACGCAAACCTCTATGGCTACACCTTC.

This chain links TRBV11-2 with TRBJ2-1, with D possibly TRBD2 on 6 matching bases. Trimming removed 5 bases from V and 9 bases from J, with 20 bases in between. This CDR3 has 15 amino acids. Germline loops: CDR1 SGHAT, CDR2 FQNNGV. This chain's CDR3 is CASSRDSGLYGEQFF. CDR3 sequence (DNA): TGTGCCAGCAGCCGCGACTCTGGACTATATGGTGAGCAGTTCTTC.

The V and J genes are TRBV5-4 and TRBJ2-2; TRBD2 matches at 9 bases. Germline trimming cut 4 bases from V and 2 bases from J; bases unmatched to any gene: 12. The CDR3 has 18 amino acids. The germline V gene has CDR1 SGHNT and CDR2 YYREEE (reference sequence). This CDR3 reads CASSRPASGTKNTGELFF. The CDR3 DNA sequence: TGTGCCAGCAGCCGTCCGGCTAGCGGGACGAAAAACACCGGGGAGCTGTTTTTT.

This rearrangement joins TRBV7-9 to TRBJ1-6; possible D gene TRBD1, 6 bases. CDR1 SEHNR and CDR2 FQNEAQ come from the germline V gene (reference sequence). Deletions cut 5 bases from V and 10 bases from J, with 18 bases between. CDR3 length: 15 residues. CDR3 DNA sequence: TGTGCCAGCAGCAACCCGGGACTGGGGGCGTCACCCCTCCACTTT. It codes for CASSNPGLGASPLHF. Based on the CDR3 plus reference TRBV7-9 and TRBJ1-6, the full variable domain is DTGVSQNPRHKITKRGQNVTFRCDPISEHNRLYWYRQTLGQGPEFLTYFQNEAQLEKSRLLSDRFSAERPKGSFSTLEIQRTEQGDSAMYLCASSNPGLGASPLHFGNGTRLTVT.

Concerning this clone: The sample carries other DNA sequences with the same CDR3. This chain links TRBV18 with TRBJ2-3; TRBD2 matches 12 bases. CDR3 length equals 16 residues. The ends lost 2 bases at V and 0 bases at J; junction bases unmatched: 0. The V gene's germline CDR1 is KGHSH and CDR2 LQKENI. DNA of the CDR3: TGTGCCAGCTCACCAGGGACTAGCGGGAGCACAGATACGCAGTATTTT. Translated: CASSPGTSGSTDTQYF.

The J gene is TRBJ2-7, the V gene TRBV7-9, with TRBD1 identical over 9 bases. Germline CDR1 is SEHNR and CDR2 is FQNEAQ (reference sequence). This CDR3 is 16 amino acids long. V shed 1 base and J 3 bases; nucleotides not matched to a gene: 7. CDR3 loop: CASSLGTGTGRYEQYF. CDR3 bases: TGTGCCAGCAGCTTAGGGACCGGGACAGGGCGCTACGAGCAGTACTTC.

CDR3 in DNA: TGTGCCAGCAGTTTATGGGGACGGAAGAACACTGAAGCTTTCTTT. Translating gives CASSLWGRKNTEAFF. The V and J genes are TRBV27 and TRBJ1-1; D might be TRBD1 (5 bases). Germline V gives CDR1 MNHEY, CDR2 SMNVEV (reference sequence). V was clipped by 1 base and J by 1 base, with 10 bases between them. The CDR3 covers 15 residues.

The chain joins TRBV5-4 to TRBJ1-3; no reliable D call. Germline V lookup: CDR1 SGHNT, CDR2 YYREEE (reference sequence). The ends were cut back, 1 base at V and 4 bases at J, with 12 bases in the middle. This CDR3 spans 15 amino acids. The CDR3 spells CASSLMGALGNTIYF. The CDR3 DNA sequence: TGTGCCAGCAGCTTGATGGGAGCCCTCGGAAACACCATATATTTT.

This clone was detected many times. The rearrangement joins TRBV7-3 to TRBJ2-1; D is unresolved. This CDR3 has 16 amino acids. V lost 5 bases and J lost 1, with 15 bases in between. Germline V gene data show CDR1 as SGHTA and CDR2 as FQGTGA. The CDR3 coding sequence is TGTGCCAGCAGCACTGGAGTTTCTGGGTCCTACAATGAGCAGTTCTTC. Its translation: CASSTGVSGSYNEQFF.

The rearrangement links TRBV5-1 to TRBJ2-5, with D tentatively TRBD1 or TRBD2 (7 bases each). Germline CDR1 SGHRS, CDR2 YFSETQ. Trimming stripped 4 bases from V and 3 bases from J, with 19 bases between. The CDR3 consists of 16 residues. CDR3 amino acids: CASSLQGGRKEETQYF. CDR3 sequence (DNA): TGCGCCAGCAGCCTCCAGGGGGGGCGGAAGGAAGAGACCCAGTACTTC. The full variable domain, with the rest looked up from reference TRBV5-1 and TRBJ2-5, is KAGVTQTPRYLIKTRGQQVTLSCSPISGHRSVSWYQQTPGQGLQFLFEYFSETQRNKGNFPGRFSGRQFSNSRSEMNVSTLELGDSALYLCASSLQGGRKEETQYFGPGTRLLVL.

The gene calls are TRBV7-2 and TRBJ1-2; the D gene is possibly TRBD1 (5 bases). Deletions cut 1 base from V and 4 bases from J, with 10 bases between. Germline CDR1 reads SGHTA; CDR2 reads FQGNSA. The CDR3 has 14 amino acids. This CDR3 is CASSLVGGSYGYTF. CDR3 nucleotide sequence: TGTGCCAGCAGCTTAGTTGGGGGGAGCTATGGCTACACCTTC. The full variable domain, with the rest looked up from reference TRBV7-2 and TRBJ1-2, is GAGVSQSPSNKVTEKGKDVELRCDPISGHTALYWYRQSLGQGLEFLIYFQGNSAPDKSGLPSDRFSAERTGGSVSTLTIQRTQQEDSAVYLCASSLVGGSYGYTFGSGTRLTVV.

The rearrangement joins TRBV4-2 to TRBJ2-5; the D call may be TRBD1 or TRBD2 (5 bases each). The J call is in doubt because the DNA end fits TRBJ2-7 better. The CDR3 sequence is 16 residues long. Germline V lookup: CDR1 LGHNA, CDR2 YNFKEQ. CDR3 in amino acids: CASSQDLGDRSYEQYF. The DNA of the CDR3 is TGTGCCAGCAGCCAAGACCTCGGGGACCGATCCTACGAGCAGTACTTC.

The rearrangement links TRBV7-6 to TRBJ2-1, with TRBD2 matching over 9 bases. V dropped 1 base and J dropped 8; count of bases not matched to a gene: 6. The V gene's germline CDR1 is SGHVS and CDR2 FNYEAQ. This CDR3 spans 15 amino acids. The CDR3 DNA sequence: TGTGCCAGCAGCTTAGAGGCGCGGGAGGGCGATGAGCAGTTCTTC. Translating it yields CASSLEAREGDEQFF.

This clone was observed a few times. This sequence joins TRBV2 and TRBJ2-7, with 14 bases identical to TRBD2. This CDR3 is 15 amino acids long. The trim removed 6 bases at V and 3 bases at J, leaving 4 bases unmatched. CDR1 and CDR2 from the germline V gene are SNHLY and FYNNEI. This CDR3 is CASRGGLAGVYEQYF. CDR3 DNA sequence: TGTGCCAGCAGGGGGGGACTAGCGGGAGTCTACGAGCAGTACTTC.